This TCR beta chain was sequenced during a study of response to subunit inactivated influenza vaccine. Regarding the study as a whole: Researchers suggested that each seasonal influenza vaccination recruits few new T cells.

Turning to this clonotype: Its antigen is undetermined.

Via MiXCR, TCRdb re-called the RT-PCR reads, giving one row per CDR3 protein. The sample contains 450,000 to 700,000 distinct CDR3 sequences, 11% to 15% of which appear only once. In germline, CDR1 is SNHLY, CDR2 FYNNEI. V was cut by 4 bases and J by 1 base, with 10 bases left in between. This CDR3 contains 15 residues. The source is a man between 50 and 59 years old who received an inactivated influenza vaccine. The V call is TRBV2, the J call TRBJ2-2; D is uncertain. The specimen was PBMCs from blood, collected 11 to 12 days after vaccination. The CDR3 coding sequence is TGTGCCAGCAGTGGTAGCACCCTGAACACCGGGGAGCTGTTTTTT. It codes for CASSGSTLNTGELFF.